The 21 T cell receptor beta chains below all came from one sample that was sequenced in a study of T cell clonality in common variable immunodeficiency. The table came from immunoSEQ multiplex PCR; TCRdb's copy has only in-frame clones and leaves some out. The specimen has tens of thousands of clones, none found just once. Sequencing was performed on peripheral blood mononuclear cells. These receptors all stem from a person between 18 and 75 years old in good health.

This clone came up many times. Read coverage stops 3 residues before the CDR3 terminus; the germline J gene supplies the remainder. The chain couples TRBV20-1 to TRBJ1-1; D not resolved. Trimming took 5 bases from V and 5 from J, leaving 12 bases between them. This CDR3 region has 12 residues. The V gene's germline CDR1 is DFQATT and CDR2 SNEGSKA (reference sequence). The CDR3 loop is CSAQTPTTEAFF. Partial CDR3 DNA: TGCAGTGCTCAGACACCTACGACTGAA.

This clone was counted many times. The read ends 3 residues shy of where the CDR3 ends; the end is completed using the germline J gene. The rearrangement links TRBV5-1 to TRBJ1-4; maybe TRBD1 (6 bases). Germline values: CDR1 SGHRS, CDR2 YFSETQ. The CDR3 covers 16 residues. Trimming left V 5 bases short and J 5 bases short, with 19 bases between. CDR3: CASRSGTGKGNEKLFF. Incomplete CDR3 DNA: TGCGCCAGCAGGTCCGGAACAGGGAAAGGGAATGAAAAA.

This clone was seen ten or more times. The observed sequence ends 3 residues before the CDR3 terminus, with the missing tail filled in from the germline J gene. The chain carries TRBV19 and TRBJ1-5, with D possibly TRBD1 on 6 matching bases. CDR3 size: 15 residues. The V and J ends lost 1 base and 6 bases respectively, with 13 bases between them. Germline loops: CDR1 LNHDA, CDR2 SQIVND (reference sequence). The covered CDR3 bases are TGTGCCAGTAGTATAGGCACAGGGAGAGGTCAGCCC. Protein product: CASSIGTGRGQP. From start to end, the CDR3 is CASSIGTGRGQPQHF.

Ten or more counts support this clone. The read finishes 3 residues shy of the CDR3 end, and the germline J gene is used to complete it. This chain links TRBV29-1 with TRBJ1-1, with a tentative D call TRBD1 (6 bases). CDR1 and CDR2 from the germline V gene are SQVTM and ANQGSEA. This CDR3 contains 13 residues. With 4 bases removed from V and 3 bases from J, the gap between germline ends came to 12 bases. The part of the CDR3 DNA that was read is TGCAGCGTTGTGAGGGGGTTCGACACTGAA. Translating gives CSVVRGFDTE. From start to end, the CDR3 is CSVVRGFDTEAFF.

To note about this clone: The CDR3 end falls 3 residues outside the read, so it is completed with the germline J gene. The chain employs TRBV6-4 and TRBJ1-1, with D unresolved. The V gene's germline CDR1 is MRHNA and CDR2 SNTAGT. The CDR3 has 12 residues. Trimming took off 2 bases at V and 7 bases at J, with 8 bases between the two ends. The DNA read from the CDR3 is TGTGCCAGCAGTGACGGGCGCAGTGAA. This encodes CASSDGRSE. The CDR3 as a whole reads CASSDGRSEAFF.

This clone was observed many times. The read falls 3 residues short of the CDR3 end, and the missing part is taken from the germline J gene. The chain couples TRBV7-3 to TRBJ2-2; D uncertain. V was trimmed by 4 bases and J by 5 bases, leaving 11 bases between them. The germline gives CDR1 SGHTA, CDR2 FQGTGA. The CDR3 runs to 14 residues. The CDR3 sequence: CASSSHLKTGELFF. The CDR3 DNA, read in part, is TGTGCCAGCAGCTCACACCTTAAAACCGGGGAG.

Only a few counts were recorded for this clone. The CDR3 here is CASSSSIGETQYF. The sequenced part of the CDR3 DNA is TGTGCCAGCAGCTCGTCGATCGGGGAGACC. The J gene is TRBJ2-5, the V gene TRBV13; D not resolved. The read ends 3 residues shy of where the CDR3 ends; the end is completed using the germline J gene. CDR3 length: 13 amino acids. Germline V lookup: CDR1 PRHDT, CDR2 FYEKMQ (reference sequence). Trimming removed 4 bases from V and 5 bases from J, with 11 bases in between.

This clone appeared many times. The sequenced fragment ends 3 residues before the CDR3 boundary, so the rest is inferred from the germline J gene. V and J are TRBV18 and TRBJ1-2, with 10 positions matching TRBD1. CDR1 KGHSH and CDR2 LQKENI come from the germline V gene. This CDR3 has 13 amino acids. CDR3 loop: CASSPPGQGGYTF. CDR3 DNA, as far as it was read: TGTGCCAGCTCACCACCGGGACAGGGGGGC.

This clone was seen repeatedly, ten times or more. The observed sequence ends 3 residues before the CDR3 terminus, with the missing tail filled in from the germline J gene. The chain carries TRBV6-2 or TRBV6-3 and TRBJ2-2; TRBD1 might be the D (6 bases). This CDR3 is 15 amino acids long. V dropped 5 bases and J dropped 3 bases, with 13 bases sitting between them. Germline CDR1 reads MNHEY; CDR2 reads SVGEGT. Partial CDR3 DNA: TGTGCCAGCAGTAACTGGGACACTTACACCGGGGAG. As protein: CASSNWDTYTGE. The CDR3, in full, reads CASSNWDTYTGELFF.

This clone was counted at least ten times. The missing CDR3 end, 3 residues past where the read stops, is filled in from the germline J gene. The genes are TRBV6-4 and TRBJ2-1, with D possibly called TRBD1 or TRBD2 (5 bases each). V gave up 6 bases and J gave up 3 bases, with 15 bases separating them. Per germline, CDR1 MRHNA and CDR2 SNTAGT. This CDR3 has 15 residues. Partial CDR3 DNA: TGTGCCAGCAGCACAGGTTTAGAGGGCTACAATGAG. This sequence encodes CASSTGLEGYNE. The CDR3, in full, reads CASSTGLEGYNEQFF.

At least ten counts were recorded for this clone. Sequencing ends 3 residues short of the CDR3 end; the germline J gene provides the rest. The rearrangement links TRBV20-1 to TRBJ2-2; D might be TRBD1 (6 bases). The CDR3 has 14 amino acids. Germline CDR1 DFQATT, CDR2 SNEGSKA (reference sequence). The V gene lost 6 bases and the J gene lost 2 bases, with 13 bases spanning the gap. CDR3 region: CSALTDSNTGELFF. CDR3 DNA (partial): TGCAGTGCCCTCACGGACAGTAACACCGGGGAG.

This clone appeared a few times. Read data end 3 residues before the CDR3 end; the end is taken from the germline J gene. V is TRBV5-1 and J is TRBJ1-6; D may be TRBD1 (5 bases). The CDR3 runs to 16 residues. Trimming cost V 4 bases and J 7 bases, with 18 bases left between them. CDR1 is SGHRS, CDR2 YFSETQ, per germline. The CDR3 bases that were read are TGCGCCAGCAGCGGGCGCGGGGCTAGCGGGAATTCACCC. Its translation is CASSGRGASGNSP. The complete CDR3 reads CASSGRGASGNSPLHF.

Many counts were recorded for this clone. The read ends 3 residues before the CDR3 terminus; that terminus is restored from the germline J gene. J is TRBJ1-5 and V is TRBV20-1; D possibly corresponds to TRBD1 (6 bases). V shed 0 bases and J shed 7 bases, with 13 bases lying between them. Germline loops: CDR1 DFQATT, CDR2 SNEGSKA (reference sequence). The CDR3 extends over 14 amino acids. This CDR3 reads CSARDRGGHQPQHF. CDR3 DNA, as far as it was read: TGCAGTGCTAGAGATCGGGGGGGGCACCAGCCC.

This clone was seen repeatedly, ten times or more. The read finishes 3 residues shy of the CDR3 end, and the germline J gene is used to complete it. This sequence joins TRBV5-1 and TRBJ2-1; TRBD2 agrees at 8 bases. V lost 4 bases, J lost 0 bases, and 9 bases stayed unmatched. Germline V gene data show CDR1 as SGHRS and CDR2 as YFSETQ. This CDR3 is built from 17 residues. Incomplete CDR3 DNA: TGCGCCAGCAGCCCCAAAGTACTAGCGGCCTCCTACAATGAG. The encoded protein is CASSPKVLAASYNE. The complete CDR3 reads CASSPKVLAASYNEQFF. Together with reference TRBV5-1 and TRBJ2-1, the CDR3 gives the full variable domain: KAGVTQTPRYLIKTRGQQVTLSCSPISGHRSVSWYQQTPGQGLQFLFEYFSETQRNKGNFPGRFSGRQFSNSRSEMNVSTLELGDSALYLCASSPKVLAASYNEQFFGPGTRLTVL.

This clone was recorded a few times. Sequencing ends 3 residues short of the CDR3 end; the germline J gene provides the rest. This sequence joins TRBV7-2 and TRBJ1-2, with TRBD1 matching 9 bases. The CDR3 sequence is 12 residues long. CDR1 is SGHTA, CDR2 FQGNSA, per germline. The CDR3 bases that were read are TGTGCCAGCACCACAGGGGGCAGCGAC. Amino acids: CASTTGGSD. The full CDR3 is CASTTGGSDYTF.

A few counts support this clone. The read finishes 3 residues shy of the CDR3 end, and the germline J gene is used to complete it. The V and J genes are TRBV7-8 and TRBJ2-2; 9 bases fit TRBD1. This CDR3 contains 17 residues. Trimming at V came to 5 bases and at J to 2 bases, leaving 9 bases not matched to a gene. CDR1 is SGHVS and CDR2 is FQNEAQ in the germline V gene. CDR3 sequence: CASSQRGQGFNTGELFF. The CDR3 bases that were read are TGTGCCAGCAGCCAGAGGGGACAGGGATTTAACACCGGGGAG.

This clone is medium-sized (0.01 to 0.1%). The CDR3 end falls 3 residues outside the read, so it is completed with the germline J gene. The chain combines TRBV30 with TRBJ2-6; no reliable D call. Germline V gene lookup returns CDR1 GTSNPN and CDR2 SVGIG (reference sequence). The V gene lost 4 bases and the J gene lost 2 bases, with 6 bases spanning the gap. The CDR3 has 13 amino acids. CDR3 DNA, as far as it was read: TGTGCCTGGATGAGCGCTGGGGCCAACGTC. Translated: CAWMSAGANV. The entire CDR3 protein is CAWMSAGANVLTF.

This clone was detected ten times or more. The CDR3 end falls 3 residues outside the read, so it is completed with the germline J gene. J is TRBJ2-7 and V is TRBV13; D gene uncertain. The CDR3 runs 14 residues. Germline V gives CDR1 PRHDT, CDR2 FYEKMQ (reference sequence). V was cut by 0 bases and J by 4 bases, with 10 bases left in between. The covered CDR3 bases are TGTGCCAGCAGCTTAGGCTCGGGTAGGTACGAG. Amino acids: CASSLGSGRYE. The whole CDR3 protein reads CASSLGSGRYEQYF.

This clone came up many times. Read data end 3 residues before the CDR3 end; the end is taken from the germline J gene. This chain uses TRBV7-9 with TRBJ1-2; TRBD1 is a possible D gene (6 bases). The CDR3 length is 13 residues. Between the trimmed V and J ends, which lost 5 bases and 4 bases, there was a span of 11 bases. Germline V gene data show CDR1 as SEHNR and CDR2 as FQNEAQ (reference sequence). The CDR3 DNA, read in part, is TGTGCCAGCAGCCCACAGGGTCTCTATGGC. Translating it yields CASSPQGLYG. The CDR3 in its entirety is CASSPQGLYGYTF.

This clone was counted many times. The CDR3 is cut off 3 residues early in the read; its end comes from the germline J gene. The chain recombines TRBV6-2 or TRBV6-3 with TRBJ2-7; D could derive from TRBD1 or TRBD2 (5 bases each). CDR3 length: 15 amino acids. Trimming pared 5 bases from V and 6 bases from J, leaving 20 bases between. Germline CDR1 and CDR2: MNHEY and SVGEGT. CDR3 amino acids: CASSLDQGSRGEQYF. Partial CDR3 DNA: TGTGCCAGCAGTCTAGATCAAGGGTCGAGGGGCGAG.

This clone was counted between two and nine times. The read terminates 3 residues ahead of where the CDR3 ends, so the germline J gene completes it. This chain links TRBV11-2 with TRBJ2-1, with D unresolved. Germline CDR1 and CDR2: SGHAT and FQNNGV. CDR3 length equals 15 residues. The V end lost 5 bases, the J end lost 7 bases, and 18 bases lay between the germline ends. The CDR3 here is CASSNKLRGTNEQFF. CDR3 DNA, as far as it was read: TGTGCCAGCAGCAACAAACTACGAGGTACAAATGAG.